The 9 T cell receptor beta chains below come from one sample, sequenced in a study of blood T cell repertoires in COVID-19. TCRdb's copy holds only in-frame clones and misses some; the assay was immunoSEQ multiplex PCR. Here the sample spans 75,000 or so clones, 88% being singletons. The sample consisted of peripheral blood. These receptors originate from a middle-aged man with acute or convalescent COVID-19.

The chain uses TRBV7-8 and TRBJ2-7, with TRBD1 as a possible D gene (7 bases). The CDR3 loop spans 14 amino acids. V was trimmed by 7 bases and J by 2 bases, leaving 15 bases between them. Germline CDR1 reads SGHVS; CDR2 reads FQNEAQ. In DNA, the CDR3 is TGTGCCAGCATCCCCGGAGGGGGCACCTACGAGCAGTACTTC. It specifies CASIPGGGTYEQYF.

This clone was observed once. The rearrangement uses TRBV24-1 and TRBJ2-1; D might be TRBD2 (5 bases). Looked up from germline, CDR1 is KGHDR and CDR2 is SFDVKD. V dropped 4 bases and J dropped 1 base, with 16 bases sitting between them. The CDR3 sequence is 17 residues long. In DNA, the CDR3 is TGTGCCACCAGTGAGAATCCCGGTCGGGGTTCCTACAATGAGCAGTTCTTC. Protein product: CATSENPGRGSYNEQFF.

CDR3 nucleotides: TGCGCCAGCAGCCCAGCAGGACAGGGGACAAACGAGCAGTACTTC. It specifies CASSPAGQGTNEQYF. This chain connects TRBV4-1 to TRBJ2-7; 9 bases align to TRBD1. Trimming at V came to 4 bases and at J to 5 bases, leaving 9 bases not matched to a gene. CDR3 size: 15 residues. Germline V CDR1 and CDR2: MGHRA, YSYEKL.

The V and J genes are TRBV3-1 (or the pseudogene TRBV3-2) and TRBJ2-1; the match to TRBD2 covers 12 bases. The CDR3 has 18 residues. Germline V gene sequence: CDR1 LGHDT, CDR2 YNNKEL (reference sequence). After removal of 0 bases from V and 1 base from J, the junction contained 4 bases not matched to a gene. Here the CDR3 reads CASSQDWLAGGSYNEQFF. In DNA form, the CDR3 reads TGTGCCAGCAGCCAAGACTGGCTAGCGGGGGGGTCCTACAATGAGCAGTTCTTC.

On this clone: In the same sample, other DNA sequences code for this CDR3. The chain joins TRBV5-1 to TRBJ2-7; 9 nucleotides line up with TRBD1. V trimming: 0 bases; J trimming: 2 bases; junction bases outside the gene matches: 0. CDR1 and CDR2 from the germline V gene are SGHRS and YFSETQ. The CDR3 is 14 amino acids. Here the CDR3 reads CASSLGTGAYEQYF. The CDR3 DNA reads TGCGCCAGCAGCTTGGGGACAGGGGCCTACGAGCAGTACTTC.

This clone was recorded once. The chain uses TRBV6-5 and TRBJ1-6; maybe TRBD1 (5 bases). The CDR3 spans 14 residues. Germline V gene sequence: CDR1 MNHEY, CDR2 SVGAGI. V was pared by 10 bases and J by 3 bases, with 13 bases between. Here the CDR3 DNA reads TGTGCCACCACTCAGGGAAACTATAATTCACCCCTCCACTTT. It specifies CATTQGNYNSPLHF.

The chain recombines TRBV19 with TRBJ2-2; 10 bases fit TRBD2. The V and J ends lost 1 base and 3 bases, in that order; junction bases with no gene match: 14. The CDR3 contains 20 residues. CDR1 and CDR2 from the germline V gene are LNHDA and SQIVND (reference sequence). The CDR3 DNA is TGTGCCAGTAGTATAGGGCGGGCTAGCGGGGGCCTCGGGTACACCGGGGAGCTGTTTTTT. Its protein product is CASSIGRASGGLGYTGELFF.

This clone was counted a single time. The rearrangement links TRBV3-1 (or the pseudogene TRBV3-2) to TRBJ1-5, with 8 bases that match TRBD1. V dropped 1 base and J dropped 1; count of bases not matched to a gene: 3. Per germline, CDR1 LGHDT and CDR2 YNNKEL (reference sequence). The CDR3 has 16 residues. CDR3 amino acids: CASSQAGGMSNQPQHF. DNA for the CDR3: TGTGCCAGCAGCCAAGCAGGGGGCATGAGCAATCAGCCCCAGCATTTT.

The chain uses TRBV12-5 and TRBJ1-4; the D gene is possibly TRBD1 (5 bases). This CDR3 has 16 residues. Germline V CDR1 and CDR2: LGHNT, FRNRAP. The V gene lost 3 bases and the J gene lost 0 bases, with 11 bases spanning the gap. The CDR3 nucleotides read TGTGCTAGTGGTTTAGCGACAGCTGCAACTAATGAAAAACTGTTTTTT. It is translated as CASGLATAATNEKLFF.